These 25 T cell receptor beta chains were sequenced from one sample in a study of neurological immune-mediated disorders. Via MiXCR, TCRdb re-called the 5' RACE reads, giving one row per CDR3 protein. The table shows 40,000 or so distinct CDR3 sequences, with under 9.5% occurring only once. Sequencing was done on a sample of PBMCs. Receptors were obtained from a woman between 40 and 55 years old in good health.

This clonotype was picked up many times. The rearrangement links TRBV5-1 to TRBJ1-1; D ambiguous. CDR3 length: 12 residues. Per germline, CDR1 SGHRS and CDR2 YFSETQ. Trimming took off 4 bases at V and 2 bases at J, with 6 bases between the two ends. For the CDR3, the DNA is TGCGCCAGCAGCGCCCAAAACACTGAAGCTTTCTTT. Its protein is CASSAQNTEAFF.

This clonotype has a count of ten or more. The chain links TRBV30 to TRBJ2-2, with a possible D match to TRBD1 (7 bases). Germline CDR1 is GTSNPN and CDR2 is SVGIG (reference sequence). The CDR3 sequence is 15 residues long. The V end lost 0 bases, the J end lost 5 bases, and 13 bases lay between the germline ends. CDR3 sequence: CAWSVEGARTGELFF. As DNA, the CDR3 is TGTGCCTGGAGTGTGGAGGGGGCGAGAACCGGGGAGCTGTTTTTT.

This clonotype was detected many times. For the CDR3, the DNA is TGTGCCAGCAGTACCCAGGAGCTTTTCTATGGCTACACCTTC. This codes for CASSTQELFYGYTF. This chain connects TRBV6-2 or TRBV6-3 to TRBJ1-2; D is unclear. The CDR3 spans 14 residues. Trimming pared 5 bases from V and 4 bases from J, leaving 14 bases between. Per the germline V gene, CDR1 is MNHEY and CDR2 is SVGEGT.

This clonotype has ten or more counts. The gene calls are TRBV29-1 and TRBJ1-5; D remains ambiguous. The V gene lost 4 bases and the J gene lost 3 bases, with 7 bases spanning the gap. CDR1 is SQVTM and CDR2 is ANQGSEA in the germline V gene. The CDR3 totals 12 residues. The CDR3 sequence: CSVGAHNQPQHF. The CDR3 nucleotides are TGCAGCGTTGGGGCGCACAATCAGCCCCAGCATTTT.

Many counts were recorded for this clonotype. The chain links TRBV20-1 to TRBJ2-1; TRBD2 matches at 10 bases. The junction had 3 bases not matched to a gene; V was cut back by 0 bases and J by 4 bases. Per the germline V gene, CDR1 is DFQATT and CDR2 is SNEGSKA (reference sequence). The CDR3 has 15 amino acids. The CDR3 region is CSARELAGFYNEQFF. The CDR3 DNA follows: TGCAGTGCTAGAGAACTAGCGGGGTTTTACAATGAGCAGTTCTTC.

V gene TRBV7-8 combines with J gene TRBJ1-1; D is possibly TRBD1 (5 bases). Germline CDR1 is SGHVS and CDR2 is FQNEAQ. The CDR3 consists of 16 residues. The V end was cut by 5 bases, the J end by 5 bases, with 21 bases between. The CDR3 region has the DNA TGTGCCAGCAGCGCTACCTCGGGGGGATGGTCAACTGAAGCTTTCTTT. Its protein is CASSATSGGWSTEAFF.

This clonotype has a count of ten or more. The CDR3 protein is CASSQEFWGVTDTQYF. The CDR3 DNA is TGTGCCAGCAGCCAAGAATTCTGGGGGGTCACAGATACGCAGTATTTT. V and J are TRBV3-1 and TRBJ2-3, with a weak D call TRBD2 (6 bases). This CDR3 has 16 residues. Germline V gives CDR1 LGHDT, CDR2 YNNKEL (reference sequence). Trimming cost V 0 bases and J 2 bases, with 12 bases left between them.

This clonotype was observed at least ten times. This chain links TRBV9 with TRBJ1-1; the D is unclear. The CDR3 consists of 14 residues. CDR1 and CDR2 (germline): SGDLS, YYNGEE. V dropped 0 bases and J dropped 1 base, with 7 bases sitting between them. The CDR3 region is CASSVDNTNTEAFF. The CDR3 bases are TGTGCCAGCAGCGTAGACAACACGAACACTGAAGCTTTCTTT.

This clonotype was picked up many times. V gene TRBV29-1 combines with J gene TRBJ2-7, with 8 positions matching TRBD1. Losses at the gene ends were 6 bases for V and 4 bases for J; bases not matched to a gene: 8. Germline CDR1 is SQVTM and CDR2 is ANQGSEA. The CDR3 covers 13 residues. DNA of the CDR3: TGCAGCGTCGTGGCAGGGGGCTTATACGAGCAGTACTTC. It codes for CSVVAGGLYEQYF.

The sample holds many counts of this clonotype. This chain links TRBV7-8 with TRBJ2-1, with TRBD2 matching 11 bases. Germline V CDR1 and CDR2: SGHVS, FQNEAQ. Trimming cost V 3 bases and J 5 bases; bases outside gene matches: 3. The CDR3 length is 15 residues. Written as DNA, the CDR3 is TGTGCCAGCAGCTTTATAGCGGGGGGGGACAATGAGCAGTTCTTC. Its translation: CASSFIAGGDNEQFF.

This clonotype was detected many times. The chain joins TRBV4-1 to TRBJ2-7; D might be TRBD2 (5 bases). Trimming took off 4 bases at V and 6 bases at J, with 13 bases between the two ends. In germline, CDR1 is MGHRA, CDR2 YSYEKL. The CDR3 spans 13 residues. This CDR3 is CASSPYPGGEQYV. CDR3 bases: TGCGCCAGCAGCCCGTACCCAGGAGGCGAGCAGTACGTC.

This clonotype showed up many times. The chain combines TRBV5-5 with TRBJ1-1; D is ambiguous. Germline loops: CDR1 SGHKS, CDR2 YYEKEE (reference sequence). Trimming pared 4 bases from V and 4 bases from J, leaving 14 bases between. CDR3 length: 14 residues. CDR3 protein: CASSPRTWSTEAFF. For the CDR3, the DNA is TGTGCCAGCAGCCCCCGAACATGGAGCACTGAAGCTTTCTTT.

At least ten counts were recorded for this clonotype. This chain uses TRBV29-1 with TRBJ2-7; tentative D call: TRBD2 (7 bases). The CDR3 totals 14 residues. V lost 4 bases and J 0 bases, leaving 13 bases between the germline ends. Germline lookup yields CDR1 SQVTM and CDR2 ANQGSEA. The CDR3 loop is CSVVGASGSYEQYF. CDR3 nucleotides: TGCAGCGTTGTGGGGGCTAGCGGCTCCTACGAGCAGTACTTC.

This clonotype was recorded at least ten times. The V call is TRBV15, the J call TRBJ1-2; D is ambiguous. CDR3 length: 10 amino acids. Per the germline V gene, CDR1 is LNHNV and CDR2 is YYDKDF (reference sequence). The V gene lost 8 bases and the J gene lost 6 bases, with 7 bases spanning the gap. The CDR3 loop is CATEGNGYTF. The CDR3 region has the DNA TGTGCCACCGAAGGTAATGGCTACACCTTC.

The table lists this clonotype with many counts. The V and J genes are TRBV12-3 or TRBV12-4 and TRBJ2-5, with 8 bases fitting TRBD1. The V segment lost 5 bases and the J segment 2 bases; nucleotides outside the gene matches: 7. The CDR3 loop spans 15 amino acids. CDR3 protein: CASSPTGGTQETQYF. CDR3 in DNA: TGTGCCAGCAGTCCCACAGGGGGTACTCAAGAGACCCAGTACTTC.

This clonotype has a count of ten or more. CDR3 residues: CASSPSGALYEQYF. The DNA for the CDR3 is TGTGCCAGCAGTCCTAGCGGGGCCCTCTACGAGCAGTACTTC. The chain has TRBV9 and TRBJ2-7; the match to TRBD2 covers 9 bases. The V gene end was trimmed by 5 bases and the J gene end by 3 bases; junction bases not matched to a gene: 6. Germline assignment: CDR1 SGDLS and CDR2 YYNGEE. CDR3 length equals 14 residues.

This chain connects TRBV6-2 or TRBV6-3 to TRBJ2-3; weak D call: TRBD1 (5 bases). Germline loops: CDR1 MNHEY, CDR2 SVGEGT. V was pared by 0 bases and J by 2 bases, with 9 bases between. CDR3 length: 15 amino acids. The CDR3 coding sequence is TGTGCCAGCAGTTACTCTCAGACAGCCACAGATACGCAGTATTTT. This gives the protein CASSYSQTATDTQYF.

Many counts were recorded for this clonotype. This chain uses TRBV7-2 with TRBJ2-7, with D perhaps assigned TRBD1 or TRBD2 (5 bases each). Trimming cost V 8 bases and J 3 bases, with 20 bases left between them. Germline V gene sequence: CDR1 SGHTA, CDR2 FQGNSA. This CDR3 region has 15 residues. Written as DNA, the CDR3 is TGTGCCAGCGGGGGATCTTCGCTCGCCCGCTACGAGCAGTACTTC. Its protein product is CASGGSSLARYEQYF.

This clonotype came up many times. The chain employs TRBV18 and TRBJ1-3; 10 bases fit TRBD1. The CDR3 consists of 16 residues. Germline-derived CDR1 and CDR2 are KGHSH and LQKENI. Trimming at V came to 3 bases and at J to 3 bases, leaving 5 bases not matched to a gene. The CDR3 spells CASSPTGTGVGNTIYF. The CDR3 DNA reads TGTGCCAGCTCACCCACTGGGACAGGGGTTGGAAACACCATATATTTT.

The table lists this clonotype with many counts. The chain joins TRBV12-3 or TRBV12-4 to TRBJ1-6; D is undetermined. Trimming removed 2 bases from V and 4 bases from J, with 3 bases in between. CDR3 length equals 13 residues. CDR3 nucleotides: TGTGCCAGCAGTTTACAATATAATTCACCCCTCCACTTT. The encoded protein is CASSLQYNSPLHF.

This clonotype showed up many times. The rearrangement joins TRBV5-6 to TRBJ2-7; 8 bases line up with TRBD1. V lost 4 bases and J lost 3; bases outside the gene matches: 9. The length of the CDR3 is 15 residues. Germline CDR1 reads SGHDT; CDR2 reads YYEEEE. In nucleotides, the CDR3 is TGTGCCAGCAGCCTAGTCGACAGGGGAAACTACGAGCAGTACTTC. Amino acids: CASSLVDRGNYEQYF. Drawing the rest from reference TRBV5-6 and TRBJ2-7, the complete variable domain is DAGVTQSPTHLIKTRGQQVTLRCSPKSGHDTVSWYQQALGQGPQFIFQYYEEEERQRGNFPDRFSGHQFPNYSSELNVNALLLGDSALYLCASSLVDRGNYEQYFGPGTRLTVT.

Ten or more counts support this clonotype. The chain combines TRBV5-1 with TRBJ1-1; unclear D gene. Germline values: CDR1 SGHRS, CDR2 YFSETQ. V shed 2 bases and J shed 3 bases, with 14 bases lying between them. The CDR3 is made up of 15 amino acids. CDR3 sequence: CASSLVNPADTEAFF. In DNA form, the CDR3 reads TGCGCCAGCAGCTTAGTAAACCCCGCGGACACTGAAGCTTTCTTT.

This clonotype was detected ten times or more. The V and J genes are TRBV7-2 and TRBJ2-7, with a weak D call TRBD1 (5 bases). Per the germline V gene, CDR1 is SGHTA and CDR2 is FQGNSA. The CDR3 totals 14 residues. V lost 1 base and J 2 bases, leaving 9 bases between the germline ends. As DNA, the CDR3 is TGTGCCAGCAGCTTAGGTCCGACAGCCTACGAGCAGTACTTC. Encoded protein: CASSLGPTAYEQYF.

This clonotype was observed many times. V usage is TRBV7-3 and J usage is TRBJ1-2; D uncertain. The CDR3 spans 12 residues. Trimming shortened V by 3 bases and J by 4 bases, and 6 bases separated the two germline ends. Per germline, CDR1 SGHTA and CDR2 FQGTGA. The CDR3 sequence: CASSLDGYGYTF. DNA for the CDR3: TGTGCCAGCAGCTTGGACGGCTATGGCTACACCTTC.

This clonotype was detected many times. V is TRBV5-1 and J is TRBJ2-2; perhaps TRBD1 as D (6 bases). Trimming cost V 4 bases and J 7 bases, with 14 bases left between them. The CDR3 runs 14 residues. Germline CDR1 reads SGHRS; CDR2 reads YFSETQ. CDR3 residues: CASSPTTGSGELFF. CDR3 coding DNA: TGCGCCAGCAGCCCCACGACAGGAAGCGGGGAGCTGTTTTTT.